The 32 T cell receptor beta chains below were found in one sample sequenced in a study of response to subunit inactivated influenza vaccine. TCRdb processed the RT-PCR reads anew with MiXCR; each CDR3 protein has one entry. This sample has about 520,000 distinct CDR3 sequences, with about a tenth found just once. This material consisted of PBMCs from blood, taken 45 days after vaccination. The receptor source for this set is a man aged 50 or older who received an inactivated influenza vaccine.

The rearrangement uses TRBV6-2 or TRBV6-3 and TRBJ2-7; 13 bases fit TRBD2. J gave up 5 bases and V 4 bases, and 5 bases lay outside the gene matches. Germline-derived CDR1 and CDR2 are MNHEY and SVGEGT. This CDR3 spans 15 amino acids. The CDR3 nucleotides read TGTGCCAGCAGTTCACTAGCGGGAGGGCCAGACGAGCAGTACTTC. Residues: CASSSLAGGPDEQYF.

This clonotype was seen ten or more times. The CDR3 loop is CATSDSPETQYF. DNA for the CDR3: TGTGCCACCAGTGATTCCCCGGAGACCCAGTACTTC. The chain carries TRBV24-1 and TRBJ2-5; D is unclear. The germline V gene has CDR1 KGHDR and CDR2 SFDVKD. The CDR3 contains 12 residues. V lost 2 bases, J lost 5 bases, and 5 bases lay in between.

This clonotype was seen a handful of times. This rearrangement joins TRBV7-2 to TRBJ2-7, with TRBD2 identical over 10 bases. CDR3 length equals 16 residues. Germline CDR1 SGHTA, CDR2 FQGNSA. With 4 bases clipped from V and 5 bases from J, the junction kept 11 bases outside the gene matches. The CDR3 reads CASSSRGLAGVNEQYF. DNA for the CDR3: TGTGCCAGCAGCTCAAGGGGGCTAGCGGGAGTTAACGAGCAGTACTTC.

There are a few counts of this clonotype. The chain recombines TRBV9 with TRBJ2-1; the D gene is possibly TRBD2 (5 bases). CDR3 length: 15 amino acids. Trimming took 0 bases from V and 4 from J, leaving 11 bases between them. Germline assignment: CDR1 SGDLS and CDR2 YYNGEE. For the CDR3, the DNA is TGTGCCAGCAGCGTAGGCAGCGGATATTACAATGAGCAGTTCTTC. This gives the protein CASSVGSGYYNEQFF.

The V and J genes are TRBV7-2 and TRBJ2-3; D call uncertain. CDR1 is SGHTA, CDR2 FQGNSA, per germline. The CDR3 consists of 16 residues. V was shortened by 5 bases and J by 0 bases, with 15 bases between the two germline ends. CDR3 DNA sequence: TGTGCCAGCAGCAGACCCCCTACTCCTAGCACAGATACGCAGTATTTT. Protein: CASSRPPTPSTDTQYF.

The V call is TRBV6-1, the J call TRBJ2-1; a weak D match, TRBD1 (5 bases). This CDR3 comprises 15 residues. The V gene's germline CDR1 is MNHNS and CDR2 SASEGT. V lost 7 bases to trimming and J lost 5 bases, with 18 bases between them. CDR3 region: CASMPGFNRNNEQFF. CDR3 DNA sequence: TGTGCCAGCATGCCAGGGTTTAATCGTAACAATGAGCAGTTCTTC.

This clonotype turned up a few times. CDR3 nucleotide sequence: TGCAGCGTGGAGGGGATTGAGGACAGAACCTATGGCTACACCTTC. It is translated as CSVEGIEDRTYGYTF. The gene calls are TRBV29-1 and TRBJ1-2; possible D gene TRBD1, 6 bases. Germline V gene sequence: CDR1 SQVTM, CDR2 ANQGSEA. The CDR3 sequence is 15 residues long. The V gene lost 6 bases and the J gene lost 4 bases, with 21 bases spanning the gap.

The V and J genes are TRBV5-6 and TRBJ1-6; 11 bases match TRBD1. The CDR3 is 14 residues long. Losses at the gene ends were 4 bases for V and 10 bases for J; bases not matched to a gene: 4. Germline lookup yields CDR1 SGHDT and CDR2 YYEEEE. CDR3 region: CASSADRGRSPLHF. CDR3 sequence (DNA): TGTGCCAGCAGCGCGGACAGGGGGCGATCACCCCTCCACTTT.

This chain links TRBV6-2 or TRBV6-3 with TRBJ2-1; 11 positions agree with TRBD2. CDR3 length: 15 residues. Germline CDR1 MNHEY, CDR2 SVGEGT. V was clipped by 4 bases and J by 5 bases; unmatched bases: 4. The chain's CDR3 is CASSWGLAVNNEQFF. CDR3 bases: TGTGCCAGCAGTTGGGGACTAGCGGTAAACAATGAGCAGTTCTTC.

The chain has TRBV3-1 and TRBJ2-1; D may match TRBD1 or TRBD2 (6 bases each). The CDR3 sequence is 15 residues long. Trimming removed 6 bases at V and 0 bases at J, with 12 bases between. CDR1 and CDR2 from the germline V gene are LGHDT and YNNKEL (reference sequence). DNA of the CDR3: TGTGCCAGCAGAGGAGGGGGAAGCTCCTACAATGAGCAGTTCTTC. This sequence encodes CASRGGGSSYNEQFF.

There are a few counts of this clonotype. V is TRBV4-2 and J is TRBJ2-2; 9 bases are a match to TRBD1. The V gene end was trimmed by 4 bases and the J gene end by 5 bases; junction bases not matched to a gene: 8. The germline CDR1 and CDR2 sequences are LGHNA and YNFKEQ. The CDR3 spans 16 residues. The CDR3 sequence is CASSRATGGVTGELFF. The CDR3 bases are TGTGCCAGCAGCCGCGCGACAGGGGGAGTGACCGGGGAGCTGTTTTTT.

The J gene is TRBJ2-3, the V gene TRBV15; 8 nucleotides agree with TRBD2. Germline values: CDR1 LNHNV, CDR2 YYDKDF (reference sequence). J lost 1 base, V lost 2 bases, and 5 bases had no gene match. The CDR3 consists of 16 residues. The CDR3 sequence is CATSRMLAGGTDTQYF. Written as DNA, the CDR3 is TGTGCCACCAGCAGAATGCTAGCGGGTGGCACAGATACGCAGTATTTT.

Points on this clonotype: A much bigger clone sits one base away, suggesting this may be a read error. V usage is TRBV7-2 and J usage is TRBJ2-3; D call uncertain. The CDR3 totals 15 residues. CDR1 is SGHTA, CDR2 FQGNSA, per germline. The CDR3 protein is CASGLAFDGTDTQYF. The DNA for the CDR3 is TGTGCCAGCGGCTTAGCATTTGACGGCACAGATACGCAGTATTTT.

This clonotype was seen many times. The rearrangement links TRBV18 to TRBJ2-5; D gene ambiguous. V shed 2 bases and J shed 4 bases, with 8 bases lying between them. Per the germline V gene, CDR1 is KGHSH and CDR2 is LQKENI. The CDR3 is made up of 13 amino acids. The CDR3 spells CASSPNQAETQYF. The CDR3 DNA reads TGTGCCAGCTCACCAAACCAGGCAGAGACCCAGTACTTC.

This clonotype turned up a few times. The chain's CDR3 is CASSLVNGYTF. The CDR3 DNA follows: TGTGCCAGCAGCTTGGTAAACGGCTACACCTTC. The chain is built from TRBV5-6 and TRBJ1-2; D gene unclear. Germline CDR1 SGHDT, CDR2 YYEEEE. Trimming took 0 bases from V and 8 from J, leaving 5 bases between them. The CDR3 runs to 11 residues.

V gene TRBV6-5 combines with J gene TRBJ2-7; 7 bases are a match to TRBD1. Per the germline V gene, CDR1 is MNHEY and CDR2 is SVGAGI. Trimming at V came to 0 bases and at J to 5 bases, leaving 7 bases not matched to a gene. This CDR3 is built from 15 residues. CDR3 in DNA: TGTGCCAGCAGTTACTCCGTGGGACAGAGTCACGAGCAGTACTTC. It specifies CASSYSVGQSHEQYF.

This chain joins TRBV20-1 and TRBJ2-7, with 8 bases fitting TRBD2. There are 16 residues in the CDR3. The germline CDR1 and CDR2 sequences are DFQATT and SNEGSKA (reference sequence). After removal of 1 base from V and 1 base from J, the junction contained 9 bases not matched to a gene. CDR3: CSARAYAGTSSYEQYF. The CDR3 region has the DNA TGCAGTGCTAGAGCCTATGCCGGGACTAGTTCCTACGAGCAGTACTTC.

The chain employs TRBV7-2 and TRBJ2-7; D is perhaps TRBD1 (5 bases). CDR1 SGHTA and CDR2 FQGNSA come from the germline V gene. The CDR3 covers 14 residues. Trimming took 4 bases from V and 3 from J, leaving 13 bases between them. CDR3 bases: TGTGCCAGCAGCTCCAGGGTCGGCCGCTACGAGCAGTACTTC. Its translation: CASSSRVGRYEQYF. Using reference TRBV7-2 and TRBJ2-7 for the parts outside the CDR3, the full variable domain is GAGVSQSPSNKVTEKGKDVELRCDPISGHTALYWYRQSLGQGLEFLIYFQGNSAPDKSGLPSDRFSAERTGGSVSTLTIQRTQQEDSAVYLCASSSRVGRYEQYFGPGTRLTVT.

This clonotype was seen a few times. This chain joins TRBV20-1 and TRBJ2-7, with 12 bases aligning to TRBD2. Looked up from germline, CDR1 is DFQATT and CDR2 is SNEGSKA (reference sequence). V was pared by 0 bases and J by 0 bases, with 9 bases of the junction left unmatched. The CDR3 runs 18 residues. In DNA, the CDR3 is TGCAGTGCTAGAGATCTACTAGCGGGGGGACCTAGCTCCTACGAGCAGTACTTC. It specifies CSARDLLAGGPSSYEQYF.

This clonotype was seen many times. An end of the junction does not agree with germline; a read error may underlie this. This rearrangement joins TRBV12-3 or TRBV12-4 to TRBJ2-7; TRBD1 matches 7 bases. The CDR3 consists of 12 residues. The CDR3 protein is CASSQTGYAQYF. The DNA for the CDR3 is TGTGCCAGCAGTCAGACAGGGTACGCGCAGTACTTC.

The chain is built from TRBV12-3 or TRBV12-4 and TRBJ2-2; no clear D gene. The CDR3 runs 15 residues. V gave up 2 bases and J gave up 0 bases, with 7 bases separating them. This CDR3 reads CASSLYLSNTGELFF. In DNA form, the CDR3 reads TGTGCCAGCAGTTTATATTTGTCGAACACCGGGGAGCTGTTTTTT.

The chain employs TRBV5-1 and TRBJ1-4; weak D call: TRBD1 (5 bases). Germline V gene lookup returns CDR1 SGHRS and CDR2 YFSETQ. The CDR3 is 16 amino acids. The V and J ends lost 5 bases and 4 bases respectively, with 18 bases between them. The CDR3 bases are TGCGCCAGCAGTCCCCAGGGTATTGGACTTAATGAAAAACTGTTTTTT. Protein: CASSPQGIGLNEKLFF.

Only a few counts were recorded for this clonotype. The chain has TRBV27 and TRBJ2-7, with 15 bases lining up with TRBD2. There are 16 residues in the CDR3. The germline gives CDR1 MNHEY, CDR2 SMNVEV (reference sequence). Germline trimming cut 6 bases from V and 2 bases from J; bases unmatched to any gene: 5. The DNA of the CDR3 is TGTGCCAGCAGAGGACTAGCGGGGGGGCAAACCTACGAGCAGTACTTC. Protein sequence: CASRGLAGGQTYEQYF.

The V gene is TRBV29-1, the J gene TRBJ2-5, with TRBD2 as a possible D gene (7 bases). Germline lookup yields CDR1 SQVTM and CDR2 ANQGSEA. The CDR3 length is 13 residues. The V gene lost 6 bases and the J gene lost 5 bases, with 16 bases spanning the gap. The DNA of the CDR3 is TGCAGCGTCCCCGTGGGGGGGGGCGAGACCCAGTACTTC. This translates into CSVPVGGGETQYF.

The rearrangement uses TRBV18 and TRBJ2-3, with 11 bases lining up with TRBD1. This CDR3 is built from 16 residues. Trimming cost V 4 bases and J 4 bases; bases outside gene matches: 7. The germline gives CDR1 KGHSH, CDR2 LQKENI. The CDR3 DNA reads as TGTGCCAGCTCACTTACCGGGACAGGGGGACCAGATACGCAGTATTTT. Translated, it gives CASSLTGTGGPDTQYF.

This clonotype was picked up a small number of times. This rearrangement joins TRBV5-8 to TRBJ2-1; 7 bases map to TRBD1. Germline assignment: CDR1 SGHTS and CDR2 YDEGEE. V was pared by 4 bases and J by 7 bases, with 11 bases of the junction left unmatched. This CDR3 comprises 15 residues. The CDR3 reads CASSLLGQAFNEQFF. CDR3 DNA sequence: TGTGCCAGCAGCCTGCTTGGACAGGCGTTTAATGAGCAGTTCTTC.

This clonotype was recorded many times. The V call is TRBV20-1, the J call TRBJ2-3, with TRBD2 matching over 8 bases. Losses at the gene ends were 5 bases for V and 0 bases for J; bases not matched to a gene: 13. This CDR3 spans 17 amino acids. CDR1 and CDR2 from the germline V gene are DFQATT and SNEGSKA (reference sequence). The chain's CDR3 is CSARQTVAGPSTDTQYF. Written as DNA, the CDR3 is TGCAGTGCTCGCCAAACTGTAGCGGGACCTAGCACAGATACGCAGTATTTT.

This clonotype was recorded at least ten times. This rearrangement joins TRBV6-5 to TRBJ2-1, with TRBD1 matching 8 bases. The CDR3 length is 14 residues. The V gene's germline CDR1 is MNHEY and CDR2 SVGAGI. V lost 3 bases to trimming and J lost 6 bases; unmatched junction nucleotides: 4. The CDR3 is CASSYHTGGNEQFF. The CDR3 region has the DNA TGTGCCAGCAGTTATCATACAGGGGGCAATGAGCAGTTCTTC.

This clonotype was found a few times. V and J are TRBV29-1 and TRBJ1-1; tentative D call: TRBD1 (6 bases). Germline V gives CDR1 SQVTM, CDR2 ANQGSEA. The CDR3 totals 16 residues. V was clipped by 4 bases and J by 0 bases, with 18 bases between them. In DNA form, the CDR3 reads TGCAGCGTTGTTCCATACGGGGGGCAGATGAACACTGAAGCTTTCTTT. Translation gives CSVVPYGGQMNTEAFF.

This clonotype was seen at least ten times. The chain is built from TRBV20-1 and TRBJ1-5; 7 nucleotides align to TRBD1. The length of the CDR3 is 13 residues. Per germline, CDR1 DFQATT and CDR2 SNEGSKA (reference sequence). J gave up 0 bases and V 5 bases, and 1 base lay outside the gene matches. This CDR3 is CSARTGSNQPQHF. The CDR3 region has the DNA TGCAGTGCTCGGACAGGTAGCAATCAGCCCCAGCATTTT.

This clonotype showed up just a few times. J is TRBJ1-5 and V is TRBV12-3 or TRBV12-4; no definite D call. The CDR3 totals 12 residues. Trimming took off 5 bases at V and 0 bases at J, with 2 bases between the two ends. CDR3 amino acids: CASSVSNQPQHF. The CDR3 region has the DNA TGTGCCAGCAGTGTTAGCAATCAGCCCCAGCATTTT.

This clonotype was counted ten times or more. The CDR3 DNA reads as TGTGCCAGCAGTGCGGGGGTCCCGAACACTGAAGCTTTCTTT. It yields the protein CASSAGVPNTEAFF. The rearrangement joins TRBV12-3 or TRBV12-4 to TRBJ1-1; a weak D match, TRBD1 (5 bases). V shed 5 bases and J shed 1 base, with 11 bases lying between them. CDR3 length: 14 residues.